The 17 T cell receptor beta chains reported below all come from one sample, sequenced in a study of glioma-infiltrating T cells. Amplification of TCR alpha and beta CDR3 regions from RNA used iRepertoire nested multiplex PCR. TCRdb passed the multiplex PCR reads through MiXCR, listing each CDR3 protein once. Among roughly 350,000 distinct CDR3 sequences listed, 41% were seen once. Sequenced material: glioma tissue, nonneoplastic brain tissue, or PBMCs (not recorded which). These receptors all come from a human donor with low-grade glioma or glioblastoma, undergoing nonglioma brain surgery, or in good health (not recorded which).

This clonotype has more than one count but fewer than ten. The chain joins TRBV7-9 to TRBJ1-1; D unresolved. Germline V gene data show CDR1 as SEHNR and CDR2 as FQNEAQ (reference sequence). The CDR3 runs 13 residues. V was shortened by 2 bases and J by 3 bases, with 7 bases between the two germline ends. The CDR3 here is CASSLFSDTEAFF. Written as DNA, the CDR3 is TGTGCCAGCAGCTTATTTTCAGACACTGAAGCTTTCTTT.

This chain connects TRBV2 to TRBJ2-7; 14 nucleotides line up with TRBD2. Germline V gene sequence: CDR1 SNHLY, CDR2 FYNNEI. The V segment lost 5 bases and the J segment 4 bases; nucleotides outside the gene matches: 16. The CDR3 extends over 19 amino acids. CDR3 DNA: TGTGCCAGCAGTCTAAGACTAGCGGGAGGGCCGCTAATTCCATACGAGCAGTACTTC. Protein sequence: CASSLRLAGGPLIPYEQYF.

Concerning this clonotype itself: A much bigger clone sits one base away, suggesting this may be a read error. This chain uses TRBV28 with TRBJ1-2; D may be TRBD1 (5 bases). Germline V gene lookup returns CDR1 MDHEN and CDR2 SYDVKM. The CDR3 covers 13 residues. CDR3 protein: CARSFRQGYGYTF. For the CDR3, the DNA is TGTGCCAGAAGTTTCAGGCAGGGCTATGGCTACACCTTC.

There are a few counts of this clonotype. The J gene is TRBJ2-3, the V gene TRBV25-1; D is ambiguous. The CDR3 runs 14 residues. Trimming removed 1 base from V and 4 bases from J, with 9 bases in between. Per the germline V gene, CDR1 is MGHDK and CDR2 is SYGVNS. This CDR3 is CASSEFRVADTQYF. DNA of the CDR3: TGTGCCAGCAGTGAATTCCGGGTGGCAGATACGCAGTATTTT. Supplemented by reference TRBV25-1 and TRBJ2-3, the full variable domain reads EADIYQTPRYLVIGTGKKITLECSQTMGHDKMYWYQQDPGMELHLIHYSYGVNSTEKGDLSSESTVSRIRTEHFPLTLESARPSHTSQYLCASSEFRVADTQYFGPGTRLTVL.

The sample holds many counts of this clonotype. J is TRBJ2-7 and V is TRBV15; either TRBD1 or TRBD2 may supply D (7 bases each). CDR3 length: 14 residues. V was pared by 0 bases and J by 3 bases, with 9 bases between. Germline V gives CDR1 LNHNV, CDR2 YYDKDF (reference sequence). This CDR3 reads CATSRDRGGYEQYF. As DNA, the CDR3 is TGTGCCACCAGCAGAGACAGGGGGGGCTACGAGCAGTACTTC. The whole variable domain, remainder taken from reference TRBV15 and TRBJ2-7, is DAMVIQNPRYQVTQFGKPVTLSCSQTLNHNVMYWYQQKSSQAPKLLFHYYDKDFNNEADTPDNFQSRRPNTSFCFLDIRSPGLGDTAMYLCATSRDRGGYEQYFGPGTRLTVT.

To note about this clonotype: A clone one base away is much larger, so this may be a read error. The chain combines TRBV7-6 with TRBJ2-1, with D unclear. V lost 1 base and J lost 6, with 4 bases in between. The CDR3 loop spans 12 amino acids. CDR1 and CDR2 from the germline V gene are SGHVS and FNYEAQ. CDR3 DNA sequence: TGTGCCAGCAGCTTAGAGGGCAATGAGCAGTTCTTC. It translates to CASSLEGNEQFF.

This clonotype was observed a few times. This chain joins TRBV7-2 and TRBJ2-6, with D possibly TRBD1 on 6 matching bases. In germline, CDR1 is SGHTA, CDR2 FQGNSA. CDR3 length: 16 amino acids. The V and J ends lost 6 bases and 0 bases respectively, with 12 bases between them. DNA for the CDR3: TGTGCCAGCAGTTACAGGGTCCCCTCTGGGGCCAACGTCCTGACTTTC. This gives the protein CASSYRVPSGANVLTF. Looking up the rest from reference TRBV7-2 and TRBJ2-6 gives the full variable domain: GAGVSQSPSNKVTEKGKDVELRCDPISGHTALYWYRQSLGQGLEFLIYFQGNSAPDKSGLPSDRFSAERTGGSVSTLTIQRTQQEDSAVYLCASSYRVPSGANVLTFGAGSRLTVL.

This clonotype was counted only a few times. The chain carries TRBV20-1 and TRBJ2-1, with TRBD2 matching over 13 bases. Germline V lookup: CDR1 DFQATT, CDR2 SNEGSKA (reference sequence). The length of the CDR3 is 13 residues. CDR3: CSAGLAGDNEQFF. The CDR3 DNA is TGCAGCGCCGGACTAGCGGGAGACAATGAGCAGTTCTTC.

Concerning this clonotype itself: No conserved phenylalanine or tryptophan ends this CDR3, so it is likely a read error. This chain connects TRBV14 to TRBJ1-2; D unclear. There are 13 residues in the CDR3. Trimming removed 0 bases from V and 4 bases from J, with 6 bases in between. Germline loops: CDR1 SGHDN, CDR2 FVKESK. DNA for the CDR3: TGTGCCAGCAGCCAAGATATGGCCTATGGCTACACCCTC. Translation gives CASSQDMAYGYTL.

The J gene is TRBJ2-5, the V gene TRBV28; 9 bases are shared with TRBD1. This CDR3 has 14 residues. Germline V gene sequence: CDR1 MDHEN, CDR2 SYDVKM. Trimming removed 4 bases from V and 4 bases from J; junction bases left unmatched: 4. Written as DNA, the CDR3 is TGTGCCAGCAGTTACTGGGACAGGGTAGAGACCCAGTACTTC. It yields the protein CASSYWDRVETQYF.

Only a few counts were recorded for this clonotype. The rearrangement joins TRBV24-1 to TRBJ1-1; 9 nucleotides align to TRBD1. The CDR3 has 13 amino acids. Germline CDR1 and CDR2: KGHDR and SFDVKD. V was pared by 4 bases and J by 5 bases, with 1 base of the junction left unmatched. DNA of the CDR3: TGTGCCACCAGTGAACAGGGGGCGACTGAAGCTTTCTTT. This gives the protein CATSEQGATEAFF.

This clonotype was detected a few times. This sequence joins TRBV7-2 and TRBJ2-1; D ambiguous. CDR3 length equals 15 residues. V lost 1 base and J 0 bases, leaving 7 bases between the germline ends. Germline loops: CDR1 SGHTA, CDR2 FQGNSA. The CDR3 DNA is TGTGCCAGCAGCTTAGACGCTAGCTCCTACAATGAGCAGTTCTTC. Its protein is CASSLDASSYNEQFF.

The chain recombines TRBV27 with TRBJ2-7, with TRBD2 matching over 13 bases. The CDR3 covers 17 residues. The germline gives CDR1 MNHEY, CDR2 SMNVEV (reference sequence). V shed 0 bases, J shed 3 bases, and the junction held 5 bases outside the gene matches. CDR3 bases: TGTGCCAGCAGTTTATCGACTAGCGGGAGGACACTCTACGAGCAGTACTTC. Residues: CASSLSTSGRTLYEQYF.

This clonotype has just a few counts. CDR3 bases: TGTGCCAGCAGCTTAGCCAGAAACAATGAGCAGTTCTTC. Translation gives CASSLARNNEQFF. The V and J genes are TRBV7-2 and TRBJ2-1; D is undetermined. The CDR3 runs to 13 residues. CDR1 and CDR2 (germline): SGHTA, FQGNSA. V was cut by 0 bases and J by 5 bases, with 5 bases left in between.

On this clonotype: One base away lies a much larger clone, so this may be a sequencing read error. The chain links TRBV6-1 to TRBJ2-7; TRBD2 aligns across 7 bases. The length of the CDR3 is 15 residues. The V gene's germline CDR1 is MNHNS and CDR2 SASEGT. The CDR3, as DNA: TGTGCCAGCAGTGGCCTCAGCGGGGCAAACTACCAGCAGTACTTC. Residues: CASSGLSGANYQQYF.

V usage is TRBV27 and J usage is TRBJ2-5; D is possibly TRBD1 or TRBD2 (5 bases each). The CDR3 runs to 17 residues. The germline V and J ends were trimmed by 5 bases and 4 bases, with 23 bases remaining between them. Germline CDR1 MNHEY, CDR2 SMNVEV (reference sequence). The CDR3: CASSHGSHGGSGETQYF. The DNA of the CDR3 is TGTGCCAGCAGTCACGGGTCGCATGGGGGATCAGGAGAGACCCAGTACTTC.

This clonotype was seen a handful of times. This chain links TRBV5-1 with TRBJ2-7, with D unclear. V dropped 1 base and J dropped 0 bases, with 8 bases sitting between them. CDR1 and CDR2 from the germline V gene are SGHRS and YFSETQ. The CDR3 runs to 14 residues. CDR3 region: CASSLMGNSYEQYF. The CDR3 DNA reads TGCGCCAGCAGCTTGATGGGGAACTCCTACGAGCAGTACTTC.